This paragraph reports one T cell receptor beta chain. The antigen remains undetermined. This sample is drawn from a study of graft-versus-host responses after intestinal transplantation. Study context: Grafts were multivisceral, liver-intestinal, or isolated intestinal.

Findings and limits, study-wide: The study found high graft-versus-host to host-versus-graft clonal ratios in allografts of patients with graft-donor T cell macrochimerism. HvG clone declines early post-transplant were associated with peak circulating GvH levels. Some GvH clones appeared in ileal mucosa or blood before recipient bone marrow.

Using immunoSEQ multiplex PCR, the repertoire was profiled, and TCRdb retains in-frame clones only, with some absent. There are approximately 68,000 clones in the sample; 90% occur only once, and about 4.3% lies in the top ten. V was clipped by 5 bases and J by 0 bases; unmatched bases: 12. This CDR3 is 19 amino acids long. Germline V lookup: CDR1 LNHDA, CDR2 SQIVND (reference sequence). The sequence was collected from a human donor who was the organ donor for an intestinal transplant. Here the sequenced sample was unstimulated CD8+ T cells sorted from spleen or lymph node cells, taken before transplant. This chain uses TRBV19 with TRBJ1-6, with TRBD1 matching over 8 bases. Here the CDR3 DNA reads TGTGCCAGTAGTTCTCCGGGACAGGTGATCTACTCCTATAATTCACCCCTCCACTTT. This codes for CASSSPGQVIYSYNSPLHF.